This T cell receptor (beta chain) originates from a study of T cell changes during pregnancy in multiple sclerosis. TCRdb's copy holds only in-frame clones and misses some; the assay was immunoSEQ multiplex PCR. The sample shows 35,000 to 40,000 clones, over 90% of them seen only once. The TCR originated in a female donor with multiple sclerosis, enrolled in a pregnancy study. The sample here was CD4+ T cells from peripheral blood mononuclear cells, taken in the second trimester of pregnancy.

CDR3 sequence: CASSVEPITKETQYF. CDR3 sequence (DNA): TGTGCCAGCAGCGTAGAGCCTATCACCAAGGAGACCCAGTACTTC. This chain uses TRBV9 with TRBJ2-5, with D unresolved. Trimming pared 0 bases from V and 5 bases from J, leaving 14 bases between. This CDR3 spans 15 amino acids. CDR1 is SGDLS, CDR2 YYNGEE, per germline.